The 25 T cell receptor beta chains listed next were all sequenced from one sample in a study of blood T cell repertoires in COVID-19. Here immunoSEQ multiplex PCR was the method, and the copy in TCRdb shows in-frame clones only, minus some. The table includes about 190,000 clones, roughly 80% detected once. Sequenced sample: PBMCs or T cells enriched from blood (not recorded which). Source of these receptors: a woman under 40 who had recovered from COVID-19.

This clone was seen only once. The rearrangement joins TRBV4-1 to TRBJ2-2; TRBD1 matches 9 bases. Germline V gives CDR1 MGHRA, CDR2 YSYEKL. This CDR3 contains 16 residues. V gave up 1 base and J gave up 2 bases; unmatched junction bases: 2. CDR3 residues: CASSQGGQGNTGELFF. CDR3 DNA sequence: TGCGCCAGCAGCCAAGGGGGACAGGGCAACACCGGGGAGCTGTTTTTT.

The CDR3 nucleotides are TGCGCCAGCAGCCGTGGGCGGACAGGGCCGAACACTGAAGCTTTCTTT. Its translation is CASSRGRTGPNTEAFF. This chain uses TRBV5-1 with TRBJ1-1; 8 bases are a match to TRBD1. J lost 1 base, V lost 4 bases, and 9 bases had no gene match. This CDR3 region has 16 residues. Germline V CDR1 and CDR2: SGHRS, YFSETQ.

This clone came up once. This sequence joins TRBV5-4 and TRBJ2-4, with a tentative D call TRBD2 (5 bases). The CDR3 covers 16 residues. Germline values: CDR1 SGHNT, CDR2 YYREEE (reference sequence). Trimming stripped 0 bases from V and 11 bases from J, with 21 bases between. The CDR3 DNA reads as TGTGCCAGCAGCTTGGGGCGAGGGTCACTGCGCAACTTTCAGTACTTC. It translates to CASSLGRGSLRNFQYF.

The rearrangement links TRBV28 to TRBJ1-2, with TRBD1 as a possible D gene (5 bases). Per germline, CDR1 MDHEN and CDR2 SYDVKM. CDR3 length: 18 amino acids. With 5 bases removed from V and 1 base from J, the gap between germline ends came to 23 bases. The CDR3 protein is CASSDSSRGPLFNYGYTF. The CDR3 DNA is TGTGCCAGCAGTGATTCTTCGCGGGGACCGCTCTTTAACTATGGCTACACCTTC.

V is TRBV29-1 and J is TRBJ2-5; 10 bases line up with TRBD1. Per the germline V gene, CDR1 is SQVTM and CDR2 is ANQGSEA. V was clipped by 7 bases and J by 5 bases; unmatched bases: 7. The CDR3 covers 13 residues. The CDR3 region is CSAGTGVVETQYF. CDR3 DNA: TGCAGCGCCGGGACAGGGGTAGTGGAGACCCAGTACTTC.

CDR3 coding DNA: TGCGCCAGCAGCTTCCTAGCGGGAGACGCCGGCGAGCAGTACTTC. Amino acids: CASSFLAGDAGEQYF. This sequence joins TRBV5-1 and TRBJ2-7; 10 positions match TRBD2. V gave up 2 bases and J gave up 6 bases; unmatched junction bases: 8. CDR3 length: 15 amino acids. CDR1 and CDR2 (germline): SGHRS, YFSETQ.

This rearrangement joins TRBV2 to TRBJ1-5; D might be TRBD1 (5 bases). Trimming stripped 6 bases from V and 6 bases from J, with 15 bases between. The CDR3 is made up of 14 amino acids. Germline values: CDR1 SNHLY, CDR2 FYNNEI. This chain's CDR3 is CASSGQGSGQPQHF. The CDR3 nucleotides read TGTGCCAGCAGCGGACAAGGTTCAGGTCAGCCCCAGCATTTT. The whole variable domain, filled in from reference TRBV2 and TRBJ1-5, reads EPEVTQTPSHQVTQMGQEVILRCVPISNHLYFYWYRQILGQKVEFLVSFYNNEISEKSEIFDDQFSVERPDGSNFTLKIRSTKLEDSAMYFCASSGQGSGQPQHFGDGTRLSIL.

This clone was counted only a few times. V is TRBV2 and J is TRBJ2-7; maybe TRBD2 (5 bases). CDR1 SNHLY and CDR2 FYNNEI come from the germline V gene. Trimming pared 4 bases from V and 6 bases from J, leaving 13 bases between. The CDR3 consists of 13 residues. The CDR3 DNA is TGTGCCAGCAGTGCGGCTAGCTCGCTCGAGCAGTACTTC. The encoded protein is CASSAASSLEQYF.

The chain combines TRBV28 with TRBJ1-6; D might be TRBD1 (5 bases). Germline values: CDR1 MDHEN, CDR2 SYDVKM. The V gene lost 10 bases and the J gene lost 7 bases, with 17 bases spanning the gap. The CDR3 totals 14 residues. The CDR3 sequence is CAIRGEAKNSPLHF. CDR3 DNA sequence: TGTGCCATCCGGGGGGAGGCGAAGAATTCACCCCTCCACTTT. Variable domain in full (rest from reference TRBV28 and TRBJ1-6): DVKVTQSSRYLVKRTGEKVFLECVQDMDHENMFWYRQDPGLGLRLIYFSYDVKMKEKGDIPEGYSVSREKKERFSLILESASTNQTSMYLCAIRGEAKNSPLHFGNGTRLTVT.

This sequence joins TRBV20-1 and TRBJ1-2; 8 nucleotides line up with TRBD1. This CDR3 region has 14 residues. V lost 3 bases and J lost 5; bases outside the gene matches: 8. The germline gives CDR1 DFQATT, CDR2 SNEGSKA (reference sequence). DNA of the CDR3: TGCAGTGCTAGTGGCACAGGGGGGAAGTATGGCTACACCTTC. Translating it yields CSASGTGGKYGYTF.

The chain links TRBV20-1 to TRBJ1-1, with D perhaps matching TRBD1 (5 bases). Trimming cost V 5 bases and J 8 bases, with 12 bases left between them. This CDR3 contains 11 residues. Germline CDR1 and CDR2: DFQATT and SNEGSKA (reference sequence). The CDR3 reads CSASRQPEAFF. The CDR3 DNA reads TGCAGTGCTTCAAGACAGCCCGAAGCTTTCTTT.

The chain links TRBV5-6 to TRBJ2-6; tentatively, D is TRBD1 (5 bases). This CDR3 region has 18 residues. Trimming removed 1 base at V and 0 bases at J, with 14 bases between. Germline V CDR1 and CDR2: SGHDT, YYEEEE. The CDR3 reads CASSLNGRASSGANVLTF. CDR3 in DNA: TGTGCCAGCAGCTTGAACGGCAGGGCAAGCTCTGGGGCCAACGTCCTGACTTTC. Based on the CDR3 plus reference TRBV5-6 and TRBJ2-6, the full variable domain is DAGVTQSPTHLIKTRGQQVTLRCSPKSGHDTVSWYQQALGQGPQFIFQYYEEEERQRGNFPDRFSGHQFPNYSSELNVNALLLGDSALYLCASSLNGRASSGANVLTFGAGSRLTVL.

This chain connects TRBV11-2 to TRBJ1-1, with D perhaps matching TRBD1 (5 bases). This CDR3 spans 16 amino acids. Germline lookup yields CDR1 SGHAT and CDR2 FQNNGV. Trimming left V 0 bases short and J 3 bases short, with 14 bases between. The CDR3, as DNA: TGTGCCAGCAGCTTAGATTGGGGCGGGGCTCACACTGAAGCTTTCTTT. It yields the protein CASSLDWGGAHTEAFF.

The chain combines TRBV11-2 with TRBJ2-7; TRBD2 matches at 8 bases. Germline V gives CDR1 SGHAT, CDR2 FQNNGV. After removal of 9 bases from V and 4 bases from J, the junction contained 11 bases not matched to a gene. The CDR3 is 14 residues long. CDR3 region: CASQAGEALYEQYF. The CDR3 coding sequence is TGTGCCAGTCAAGCGGGGGAGGCCTTATACGAGCAGTACTTC.

The CDR3 here is CASSPTGQSGNTIYF. In DNA, the CDR3 is TGTGCCAGCAGCCCGACAGGCCAATCTGGAAACACCATATATTTT. This chain links TRBV7-9 with TRBJ1-3, with D possibly TRBD1 on 6 matching bases. Trimming removed 5 bases at V and 1 base at J, with 12 bases between. The germline CDR1 and CDR2 sequences are SEHNR and FQNEAQ (reference sequence). The CDR3 sequence is 15 residues long.

The chain has TRBV7-3 and TRBJ2-1, with 8 bases identical to TRBD1. V dropped 5 bases and J dropped 7; count of bases not matched to a gene: 1. The CDR3 has 12 residues. Per the germline V gene, CDR1 is SGHTA and CDR2 is FQGTGA. For the CDR3, the DNA is TGTGCCAGCAGCAGGACAGGGAATGAGCAGTTCTTC. Translated, it gives CASSRTGNEQFF.

The chain links TRBV29-1 to TRBJ1-2; 7 bases match TRBD1. Per germline, CDR1 SQVTM and CDR2 ANQGSEA. Losses at the gene ends were 6 bases for V and 0 bases for J; bases not matched to a gene: 1. This CDR3 is 12 amino acids long. CDR3 nucleotide sequence: TGCAGCGTCGGGACAGCTAACTATGGCTACACCTTC. Residues: CSVGTANYGYTF.

Note on this clone: This sample also contains other DNA sequences that code for the same CDR3. The V gene is TRBV7-2, the J gene TRBJ1-5, with D maybe TRBD1 (6 bases). V was clipped by 5 bases and J by 4 bases, with 9 bases between them. Germline CDR1 SGHTA, CDR2 FQGNSA. The CDR3 is made up of 13 amino acids. CDR3 nucleotide sequence: TGTGCCAGCAGCAGACAGGTAAATCAGCCCCAGCATTTT. Translation gives CASSRQVNQPQHF.

The J gene is TRBJ2-5, the V gene TRBV27, with 9 bases lining up with TRBD2. V shed 4 bases and J 2 bases; nucleotides not matched to a gene: 2. CDR3 length equals 14 residues. The V gene's germline CDR1 is MNHEY and CDR2 SMNVEV (reference sequence). Here the CDR3 reads CASSSSGAQETQYF. The CDR3 region has the DNA TGTGCCAGCAGTTCTAGCGGGGCTCAAGAGACCCAGTACTTC.

The V and J genes are TRBV6-6 and TRBJ2-3; 11 nucleotides align to TRBD1. Trimming removed 0 bases from V and 4 bases from J; junction bases left unmatched: 0. CDR3 size: 15 residues. Germline CDR1 MNHNY, CDR2 SVGAGI (reference sequence). CDR3 in amino acids: CASSYSGQGADTQYF. In DNA form, the CDR3 reads TGTGCCAGCAGTTACTCGGGACAGGGGGCAGATACGCAGTATTTT.

This clone has a count of ten or more. The chain couples TRBV7-2 to TRBJ2-1; D is possibly TRBD1 (6 bases). V lost 2 bases to trimming and J lost 7 bases, with 15 bases between them. The CDR3 is 15 amino acids. CDR1 and CDR2 (germline): SGHTA, FQGNSA. The DNA of the CDR3 is TGTGCCAGCAGCTTACAGGGGTCCCCCAGGAATGAGCAGTTCTTC. Amino acid sequence: CASSLQGSPRNEQFF.

This chain links TRBV7-9 with TRBJ2-6; D is unclear. The CDR3 is made up of 16 amino acids. Trimming removed 2 bases at V and 0 bases at J, with 8 bases between. Germline assignment: CDR1 SEHNR and CDR2 FQNEAQ (reference sequence). The CDR3 DNA sequence: TGTGCCAGCAGCTTACATCGCGACTCTGGGGCCAACGTCCTGACTTTC. As protein: CASSLHRDSGANVLTF.

The chain carries TRBV24-1 and TRBJ2-1; 7 bases align to TRBD2. J lost 3 bases, V lost 9 bases, and 19 bases had no gene match. The CDR3 has 18 amino acids. Germline V gene lookup returns CDR1 KGHDR and CDR2 SFDVKD. The CDR3 DNA reads TGTGCCACCGCGTTCGGCGGGGCGGGAGCGGCGGGCTACAATGAGCAGTTCTTC. Amino acid sequence: CATAFGGAGAAGYNEQFF.

CDR3 in DNA: TGTGCCAGCAGCCCCCAGGGCAACCCCCAAGAGACCCAGTACTTC. This codes for CASSPQGNPQETQYF. The V call is TRBV6-5, the J call TRBJ2-5; D is perhaps TRBD1 (5 bases). V was trimmed by 6 bases and J by 1 base, leaving 15 bases between them. From germline, CDR1 is MNHEY and CDR2 SVGAGI. The CDR3 is 15 residues long.

The rearrangement links TRBV5-5 to TRBJ1-1; D unclear. In germline, CDR1 is SGHKS, CDR2 YYEKEE (reference sequence). There are 13 residues in the CDR3. The ends were cut back, 2 bases at V and 3 bases at J, with 8 bases in the middle. The CDR3 bases are TGTGCCAGCAGCTTATTTCGGGACACTGAAGCTTTCTTT. It yields the protein CASSLFRDTEAFF.